What follows describes a single T cell receptor beta chain. The antigen remains undetermined. This sample was taken from a study of shared clonotypes between healthy human individuals. About the study: Per donor, CD8 memory used one plate, CD8 naive used two, CD4 memory used three and CD4 naive used three.

The germline V and J ends were trimmed by 4 bases and 0 bases, with 9 bases remaining between them. The CDR3 runs to 15 residues. The germline V gene has CDR1 LGHNA and CDR2 YSLEER. Study results and limitations: Generation probability values for non-shared clonotypes were lower than those for clonotypes shared by all four donors. Across subsets, estimated richness was generally greater for naive than for memory populations.

Method: immunoSEQ multiplex PCR; TCRdb's copy keeps in-frame clones and lacks some. This sample has 2 million to 2.5 million clones, with roughly 91% found just once. CD8 cells classed as naive were CD45RO-negative and positively selected for CCR7, excluding terminally differentiated effector memory CD45RA+ cells. The rearrangement links TRBV4-3 to TRBJ2-2, with D perhaps matching TRBD1 (5 bases). The source is a man aged 18 to 30 in good health. Some clones in this sample may be carry-over from other donors' samples. The sequenced sample consisted of naive CD8+ T cells from PBMCs. The CDR3 sequence is CASSPGRTNTGELFF. Here the CDR3 DNA reads TGCGCCAGCAGCCCAGGGCGTACGAACACCGGGGAGCTGTTTTTT.